This T cell receptor beta chain came from a study of tissue T cells after allogeneic stem cell transplantation. Assay used: immunoSEQ multiplex PCR; TCRdb lists only in-frame clones, some missing. The top ten hold 9% to 9.5% of the sample, which has approximately 9,700 clones, roughly two thirds seen once. V was pared by 0 bases and J by 4 bases, with 6 bases between. The CDR3 runs to 13 residues. Germline loops: CDR1 ENHRY, CDR2 SYGVKD. This sample comprised tissue from the ileum, obtained at autopsy. The source of this sequence is a woman aged 18 to 55 with breast cancer. The rearrangement joins TRBV10-3 to TRBJ1-2; D is ambiguous. CDR3 nucleotide sequence: TGTGCCATCAGTGAGTCGGGAAGCTATGGCTACACCTTC. Encoded protein: CAISESGSYGYTF.